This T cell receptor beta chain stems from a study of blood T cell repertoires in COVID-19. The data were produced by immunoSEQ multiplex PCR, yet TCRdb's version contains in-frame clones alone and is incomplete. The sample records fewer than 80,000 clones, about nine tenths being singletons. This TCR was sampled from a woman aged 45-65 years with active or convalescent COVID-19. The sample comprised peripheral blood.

This CDR3 is CASRARGPNEKLFF. Here the CDR3 DNA reads TGTGCCAGCAGAGCGCGGGGGCCTAATGAAAAACTGTTTTTT. The chain couples TRBV7-9 to TRBJ1-4, with D perhaps matching TRBD1 (6 bases). V was clipped by 6 bases and J by 3 bases, with 11 bases between them. Germline values: CDR1 SEHNR, CDR2 FQNEAQ (reference sequence). The CDR3 sequence is 14 residues long. The complete variable domain, with remaining parts taken from reference TRBV7-9 and TRBJ1-4, reads DTGVSQNPRHKITKRGQNVTFRCDPISEHNRLYWYRQTLGQGPEFLTYFQNEAQLEKSRLLSDRFSAERPKGSFSTLEIQRTEQGDSAMYLCASRARGPNEKLFFGSGTQLSVL.